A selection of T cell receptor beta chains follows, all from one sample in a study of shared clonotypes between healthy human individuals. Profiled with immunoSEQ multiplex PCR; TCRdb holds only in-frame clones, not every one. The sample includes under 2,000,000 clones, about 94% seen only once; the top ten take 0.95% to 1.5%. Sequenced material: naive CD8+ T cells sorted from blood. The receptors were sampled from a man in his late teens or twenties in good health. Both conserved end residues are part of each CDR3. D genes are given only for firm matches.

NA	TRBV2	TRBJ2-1	CASNRLGGGNEQFF
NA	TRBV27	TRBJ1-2	CASSLPTPYGYTF
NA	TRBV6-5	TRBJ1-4	CASSYSGEVEKLFF
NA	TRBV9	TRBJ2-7	CASSVAGEGNEQYF
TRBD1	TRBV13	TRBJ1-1	CASSRQGAEAFF
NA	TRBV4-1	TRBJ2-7	CASSLSPDSYEQYF
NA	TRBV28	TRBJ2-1	CASSLGFNEQFF
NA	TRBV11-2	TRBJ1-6	CASSLTGVSSYNSPLHF
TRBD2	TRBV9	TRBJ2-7	CASSVDAAGGHHEQYF
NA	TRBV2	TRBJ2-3	CASSAGDETDTQYF
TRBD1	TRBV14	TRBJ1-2	CASSQVAGGVYGYTF
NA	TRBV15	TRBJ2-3	CATSRVAGTRTDTQYF
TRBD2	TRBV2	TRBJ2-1	CASSESGAGTLVEQFF
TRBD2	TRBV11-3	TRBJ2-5	CASSLDRTSGPETQYF
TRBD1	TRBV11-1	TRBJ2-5	CASRPQGAQETQYF
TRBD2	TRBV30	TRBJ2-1	CAWSAGLADFGEQFF
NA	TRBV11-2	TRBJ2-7	CASSYDRTYEQYF
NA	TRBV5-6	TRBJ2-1	CASSLGLGNEQFF
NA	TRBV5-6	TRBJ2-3	CASSAGHSTDTQYF
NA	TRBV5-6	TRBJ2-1	CASSLGQERYNEQFF
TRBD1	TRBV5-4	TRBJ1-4	CASSLGQGEKLFF
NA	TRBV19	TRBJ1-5	CASSQTGQPQHF
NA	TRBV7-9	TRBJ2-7	CASSLAPGHPSSYEQYF
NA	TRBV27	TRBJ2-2	CASSRGERTGELFF
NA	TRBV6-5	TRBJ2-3	CASSYLRSTDTQYF
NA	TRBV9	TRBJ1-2	CASSAWVRDGYTF
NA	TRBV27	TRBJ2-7	CASSPTWQPYEQYF
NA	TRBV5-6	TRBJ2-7	CASRTQGGWGSYEQYF
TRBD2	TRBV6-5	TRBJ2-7	CASSYSLGTKLYEQYF
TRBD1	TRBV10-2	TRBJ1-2	CASTRDRSYGYTF
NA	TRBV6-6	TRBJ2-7	CASSYSMAYEQYF
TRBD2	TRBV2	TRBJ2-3	CASSGSGFSTDTQYF
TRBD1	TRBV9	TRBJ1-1	CASSAGTGAEYTEAFF
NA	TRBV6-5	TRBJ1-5	CASRPGEMYQPQHF
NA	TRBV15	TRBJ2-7	CATSRGTGSYEQYF
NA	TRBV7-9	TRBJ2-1	CASSLESQGPYNEQFF
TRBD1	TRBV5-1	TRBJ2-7	CASSYSGGLSYEQYF
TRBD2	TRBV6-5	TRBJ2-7	CASSYSSGGPDEQYF
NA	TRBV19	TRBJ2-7	CATRGAGSYEQYF
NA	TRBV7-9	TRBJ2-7	CASSPRDYEQYF
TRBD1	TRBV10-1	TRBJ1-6	CASSLGQDSPLHF
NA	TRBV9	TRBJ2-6	CASSAPNEANVLTF
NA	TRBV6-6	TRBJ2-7	CASSYGDTSYEQYF
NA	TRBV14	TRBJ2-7	CASSQEQRNYEQYF
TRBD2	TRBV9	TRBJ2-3	CASSVEGLAGGRTDTQYF
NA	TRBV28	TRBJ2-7	CASGQTYEQYF
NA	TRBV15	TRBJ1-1	CATSRDENSLNTEAFF
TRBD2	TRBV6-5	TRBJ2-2	CASGLAGDATGELFF
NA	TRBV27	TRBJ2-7	CASSHPPQDEHYEQYF
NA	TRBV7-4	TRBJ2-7	CASSYEQYF
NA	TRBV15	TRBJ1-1	CATSRDIRNTEAFF
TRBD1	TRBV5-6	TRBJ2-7	CASSLGATGPPYEQYF
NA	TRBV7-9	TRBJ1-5	CASSPTDEGLNQPQHF
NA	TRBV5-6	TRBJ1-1	CASSLGVTEAFF
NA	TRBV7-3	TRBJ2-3	CASSWGQGSGDTQYF